This TCR beta chain was sequenced during a study of shared clonotypes between healthy human individuals. This CDR3 has 19 residues. Per the germline V gene, CDR1 is SGHRS and CDR2 is YFSETQ. The trim removed 0 bases at V and 1 base at J, leaving 13 bases unmatched. Only Caucasian adults living in Nashville, Tennessee served as donors. Study outcomes and limitations: As a rule, naive subsets had a larger estimated richness than memory subsets. What rarefaction showed was incomplete sorted-subset sequencing despite large depth.

Some clones are missing from TCRdb's copy, which holds only in-frame ones; the method was immunoSEQ multiplex PCR. The top ten hold 0.36% of the sample, which has 2 million to 3 million clones, roughly 93% seen once. Points on this clone: Its specificity is unknown.

Sequences were obtained from naive CD4+ T cells from PBMCs. Specified subset: CD45RA+ positively selected. The clonotype was recovered from a man aged 18 to 29 in good health. Some clones in this sample may be carry-over from other donors' samples. The chain employs TRBV5-1 and TRBJ2-1; 7 positions match TRBD2. This chain's CDR3 is CASSLASGSDIGSYNEQFF. The CDR3 DNA is TGCGCCAGCAGCTTGGCTAGCGGCAGTGACATAGGGTCCTACAATGAGCAGTTCTTC.